A selection of T cell receptor beta chains follows, all from one sample in a study of a mutant IDH1 vaccine in newly diagnosed glioma. Sequencing was performed with immunoSEQ multiplex PCR; in TCRdb, only in-frame clones are kept and a portion is missing. Counted here are roughly 70,000 clones, approximately 83% occurring once; the ten biggest clones make up over 2.5%. The source was PBMCs, collected from a glioma patient treated with radiotherapy, temozolomide or both. These receptors came from a man aged 25-40 years with glioma. The CDR3 runs from the conserved cysteine through the conserved F or W. The D gene is left open where the match is weak. Part of the rows lack a size; the others show once, few, many or a class for expanded clones.

D	V	J	size	CDR3	DNA
.	TRBV18	TRBJ1-5	.	CASSPTRSNQPQHF	TGTGCCAGCTCCCCCACAAGAAGCAATCAGCCCCAGCATTTT
.	TRBV11-2	TRBJ2-2	.	CASTVDQVTGELFF	TGTGCCAGCACAGTGGATCAGGTCACCGGGGAGCTGTTTTTT
TRBD1	TRBV2	TRBJ1-4	.	CASRANRGVNEKLFF	TGTGCCAGCAGGGCTAACAGGGGTGTCAATGAAAAACTGTTTTTT
.	TRBV20-1	TRBJ2-1	.	CSARVGPVEFF	TGCAGTGCTAGAGTCGGGCCGGTGGAGTTCTTC
.	TRBV7-9	TRBJ1-1	once	CASSFGGASGATEAFF	TGTGCCAGCAGCTTCGGTGGGGCATCGGGTGCCACTGAAGCTTTCTTT
.	TRBV7-6	TRBJ1-4	.	CASSLGQGEKLFF	TGTGCCAGCAGCTTAGGTCAGGGTGAAAAACTGTTTTTT
TRBD1	TRBV6-1	TRBJ1-5	.	CASSLTGRVGQPQHF	TGTGCCAGCAGTTTGACAGGGAGAGTGGGTCAGCCCCAGCATTTT
.	TRBV29-1	TRBJ1-2	.	CSVEGAGGGYTF	TGCAGCGTTGAAGGGGCGGGAGGTGGCTACACCTTC
.	TRBV6-1	TRBJ1-1	.	CASSVQRLNTEAFF	TGTGCCAGCAGTGTACAGCGCTTGAACACTGAAGCTTTCTTT
.	TRBV6-5	TRBJ1-2	once	CASSILRDYGYTF	TGTGCCAGCAGTATCCTCCGGGACTATGGCTACACCTTC
TRBD1	TRBV14	TRBJ2-1	.	CASSRDRGSFNEQFF	TGTGCCAGCAGCAGGGACAGGGGGTCTTTCAATGAGCAGTTCTTC
.	TRBV5-6	TRBJ1-6	.	CASSLALDIVNSPLHF	TGTGCCAGCAGCTTGGCCCTGGACATAGTAAATTCACCCCTCCACTTT
.	TRBV5-1	TRBJ2-1	.	CASRGNQRGSEQFF	TGCGCCAGCAGAGGTAACCAGAGGGGGAGTGAGCAGTTCTTC
.	TRBV18	TRBJ1-1	few	CASSPLEWLGGNTEAFF	TGTGCCAGCTCACCACTCGAATGGTTGGGGGGCAACACTGAAGCTTTCTTT
TRBD2	TRBV4-2	TRBJ2-1	once	CASSQGLAGRSSYNEQFF	TGTGCCAGCAGCCAAGGACTAGCGGGGCGGAGCTCCTACAATGAGCAGTTCTTC
.	TRBV25-1	TRBJ1-1	.	CASSSTGRDTEAFF	TGTGCCAGCAGTTCGACGGGTAGGGACACTGAAGCTTTCTTT
TRBD1	TRBV27	TRBJ1-6	.	CASSRRQGSSYNSPLHF	TGTGCCAGCAGTCGTCGACAGGGGAGCTCCTATAATTCACCCCTCCACTTT
.	TRBV5-1	TRBJ1-4	once	CASRFVTNEKLFF	TGCGCCAGCCGCTTCGTCACTAATGAAAAACTGTTTTTT
.	TRBV7-9	TRBJ1-2	.	CASSTGAGEGYTF	TGTGCCAGCAGCACCGGGGCCGGAGAGGGCTACACCTTC
.	TRBV11-2	TRBJ2-7	once	CASSPPPRGKTYEQYF	TGTGCCAGCAGCCCGCCCCCCAGGGGAAAAACCTACGAGCAGTACTTC
.	TRBV28	TRBJ1-5	.	CASSFGTASGQPQHF	TGTGCCAGCAGTTTCGGGACGGCGAGCGGGCAGCCCCAGCATTTT
.	TRBV20-1	TRBJ2-3	once	CSASQGDTQYF	TGCAGTGCTAGCCAGGGGGATACGCAGTATTTT
.	TRBV7-6	TRBJ2-5	.	CASSFQETQYF	TGTGCCAGCAGCTTTCAAGAGACCCAGTACTTC
TRBD1	TRBV5-1	TRBJ1-1	.	CASSSGTGMNTEAFF	TGCGCCAGCAGCTCAGGGACAGGGATGAACACTGAAGCTTTCTTT
.	TRBV7-2	TRBJ2-1	.	CASSLELVRFF	TGTGCCAGCAGCTTAGAGCTAGTGCGGTTCTTC
.	TRBV14	TRBJ1-1	.	CASSQDRAPYTEAFF	TGTGCCAGCAGCCAAGATCGTGCCCCATACACTGAAGCTTTCTTT
.	TRBV7-2	TRBJ2-7	.	CASSLVLGTAYEQYF	TGTGCCAGCAGCTTAGTATTAGGGACCGCCTACGAGCAGTACTTC
.	TRBV30	TRBJ1-2	.	CAWWGGLGYTF	TGTGCCTGGTGGGGGGGCCTCGGCTACACCTTC
TRBD1	TRBV19	TRBJ2-1	once	CASSISRQGANEQFF	TGTGCCAGTAGTATATCCCGACAGGGGGCCAATGAGCAGTTCTTC
.	TRBV7-9	TRBJ2-1	.	CASSLPGQRPFF	TGTGCCAGCAGCTTACCTGGACAGCGGCCGTTCTTC
TRBD1	TRBV2	TRBJ2-3	.	CASSGETGGEDTQYF	TGTGCCAGCAGTGGGGAGACAGGGGGCGAAGATACGCAGTATTTT
.	TRBV7-2	TRBJ2-5	.	CASSASFRGPQETQYF	TGTGCCAGCAGCGCCTCCTTCCGGGGACCTCAAGAGACCCAGTACTTC
TRBD2	TRBV9	TRBJ2-1	.	CASSVEGSSGDEQFF	TGTGCCAGCAGCGTAGAGGGGTCTAGCGGGGACGAGCAGTTCTTC
.	TRBV5-4	TRBJ1-6	.	CASSRDIGSPLHF	TGTGCCAGCTCCCGGGACATCGGGTCACCCCTCCACTTT
TRBD1	TRBV6-5	TRBJ2-7	.	CASRVGQEYEQYF	TGTGCCAGCAGGGTGGGACAGGAGTACGAGCAGTACTTC
.	TRBV10-3	TRBJ1-1	.	CAISGGVLYGNTEAFF	TGTGCCATCAGTGGGGGGGTCCTTTATGGGAACACTGAAGCTTTCTTT
TRBD1	TRBV5-4	TRBJ2-3	.	CASSSQGRWMETQYF	TGTGCCAGCAGCTCACAGGGGCGGTGGATGGAAACGCAGTATTTT
.	TRBV18	TRBJ2-5	.	CASSPQETQYF	TGTGCCAGCTCACCGCAAGAGACCCAGTACTTC
.	TRBV19	TRBJ1-1	once	CASSKFQGNTEAFF	TGTGCCAGTAGTAAATTCCAGGGCAACACTGAAGCTTTCTTT
.	TRBV28	TRBJ1-1	.	CASGRGTNTEAFF	TGTGCCAGCGGTAGAGGAACGAACACTGAAGCTTTCTTT
.	TRBV6-4	TRBJ2-7	.	CASSAQWGDEQYF	TGTGCCAGCAGTGCCCAATGGGGGGACGAGCAGTACTTC
.	TRBV7-8	TRBJ2-3	.	CASSLFSLGQTVRDTQYF	TGTGCCAGCAGCTTGTTCTCCCTCGGACAGACTGTCAGGGATACGCAGTATTTT
.	TRBV6-6	TRBJ1-5	few	CASSYGSNQPQHF	TGTGCCAGCAGTTATGGTAGCAATCAGCCCCAGCATTTT
.	TRBV28	TRBJ2-7	.	CASMQRIRSYEQYF	TGTGCCAGCATGCAGAGGATCCGGTCCTACGAGCAGTACTTC
TRBD1	TRBV7-7	TRBJ2-3	.	CASSLGTGGDTQYF	TGTGCCAGCAGCTTAGGGACAGGGGGAGATACGCAGTATTTT
.	TRBV15	TRBJ1-2	.	CATEYIPRHRTNYGYTF	TGTGCCACCGAATACATCCCCCGGCATAGGACCAACTATGGCTACACCTTC
TRBD2	TRBV5-5	TRBJ2-3	.	CASTPRRTSGGVDTQYF	TGTGCCAGCACTCCGAGAAGGACTAGCGGGGGGGTAGATACGCAGTATTTT
.	TRBV5-8	TRBJ1-4	.	CASSLGRTGENEKLFF	TGTGCCAGCAGCTTGGGCAGGACTGGGGAAAATGAAAAACTGTTTTTT